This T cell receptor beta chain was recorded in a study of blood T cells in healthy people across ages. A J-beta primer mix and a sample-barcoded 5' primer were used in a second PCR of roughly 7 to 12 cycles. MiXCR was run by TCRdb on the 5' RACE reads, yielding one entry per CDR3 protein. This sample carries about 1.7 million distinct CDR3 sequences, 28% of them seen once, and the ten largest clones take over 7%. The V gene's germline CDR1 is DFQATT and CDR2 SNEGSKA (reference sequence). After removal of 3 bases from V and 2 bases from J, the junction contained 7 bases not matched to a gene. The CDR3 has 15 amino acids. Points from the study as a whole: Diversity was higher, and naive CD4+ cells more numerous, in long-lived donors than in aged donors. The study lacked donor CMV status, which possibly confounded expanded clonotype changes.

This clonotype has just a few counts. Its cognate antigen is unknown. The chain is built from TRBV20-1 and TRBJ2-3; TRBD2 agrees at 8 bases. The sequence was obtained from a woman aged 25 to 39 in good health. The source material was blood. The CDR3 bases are TGCAGTGCTAGGGACCGGGGGGGCCCCACAGATACGCAGTATTTT. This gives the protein CSARDRGGPTDTQYF.